This paragraph reports one TCR beta chain. Every participating donor gave one draw, a heparinised blood sample averaging about 100 mL. This sample stems from a study of beta chain features in type 1 diabetes. Expressed TCRB transcripts were sequenced because the entire RNA isolate underwent reverse transcription. Assay: immunoSEQ multiplex PCR; the TCRdb copy retains only in-frame clones and omits some. The profile shows about half a million clones, about 32% of them singletons. CDR1 SGDLS and CDR2 YYNGEE come from the germline V gene. V was pared by 1 base and J by 3 bases, with 8 bases between. The CDR3 runs 14 residues.

The sequence was collected from a man between 18 and 29 years old in good health. The chain links TRBV9 to TRBJ2-4, with a tentative D call TRBD2 (6 bases). The specimen was naive CD4+ T cells from blood. Here the CDR3 reads CASSVTGVKNIQYF. Written as DNA, the CDR3 is TGTGCCAGCAGCGTAACGGGGGTCAAAAACATTCAGTACTTC.